These 16 T cell receptor delta chains share one sample of origin, sequenced in a study of γδ T cells in repeated Plasmodium falciparum infection (dated by TCRdb to the early 2020s). For bulk TCR repertoire analysis, Vgamma9/Vdelta2+ and Vdelta2-negative gammadelta T cell populations were isolated by flow sorting from peripheral blood mononuclear cells. Library construction relied on multiplex PCR. Sequenced on an Illumina MiSeq. TCRdb processed the public reads again with the CATT caller, after which rows with matching DNA were combined. Present in this sample are 70,000 to 95,000 delta-chain clones, over 1.3% of which were seen just once. The ten most abundant clones make up 7% to 9.5% of the sample. The sample comprised gamma-delta T cells from blood. The source is a pool of human donors (malaria-infected and uninfected, not separated).

Comment on this clone: TCRdb records a much larger clone's protein for this DNA, with a difference at residue 18 that likely arises from a read error; the protein given is the translation of the DNA. This rearrangement joins TRDV1 to TRDJ1; 12 nucleotides agree with TRDD3. The J gene is absent in TCRdb and was assigned here via DNA matching to germline. Germline trimming cut 5 bases from V and 4 bases from J; bases unmatched to any gene: 29. The CDR3 is made up of 23 amino acids. The germline V gene has CDR1 TSWWSYY and CDR2 QGS. In DNA, the CDR3 is TGTGCTCTTGGGTCTTCTTCCTACATAGGGTTGGGGGCTGGGGGATACGTCAGCGATAAACTCATCTTT. Translating gives CALGSSSYIGLGAGGYVSDKLIF.

This clone was counted ten times or more. TCRdb's protein for this DNA is that of a much larger clone and differs from the translation at residue 11, likely a read error; the protein shown is the DNA translation. The chain recombines TRDV2 with TRDJ3; the D is unclear. The CDR3 totals 18 residues. From germline, CDR1 is GEAIGNYY and CDR2 EKD. CDR3 region: CACDTAGQSSRDTRQMFF. The CDR3 coding sequence is TGTGCCTGTGACACTGCAGGTCAGAGCTCCCGGGACACCCGACAGATGTTTTTC.

This clone was seen more than once but under ten times. This DNA translates differently at residue 3 from the TCRdb protein, which is that of a much larger clone; a read error is likely, and the protein shown is the DNA's own translation. V gene TRDV2 combines with J gene TRDJ1; D remains ambiguous. Matching the DNA to germline supplied the J gene, which TCRdb does not give. Germline values: CDR1 GEAIGNYY, CDR2 EKD. This CDR3 spans 14 amino acids. The CDR3 protein is CARDTKSGSDKLIF. CDR3 DNA: TGTGCCCGTGACACGAAGTCCGGGAGCGATAAACTCATCTTT.

Notes on this clone: The likely explanation is a read error, given a far larger clone one base away. Here the V gene is TRDV2, but the J gene went uncalled; the table's TRDD3 call for D was not verified on the DNA. CDR3 size: 19 residues. The V gene's germline CDR1 is GEAIGNYY and CDR2 EKD. The CDR3 region is CACDTVSRDWGRNTDKLIF. CDR3 coding DNA: TGTGCCTGTGACACCGTGTCTAGGGACTGGGGAAGGAACACCGATAAGCTCATCTTT.

There are a few counts of this clone. TCRdb assigns this DNA the protein of a much larger clone, which departs from its translation at residue 19; this likely reflects a read error, and the protein shown comes from translating the DNA. This chain joins TRDV1 and TRDJ3, with D tentatively TRDD2 or TRDD3 (9 bases each). No J gene is reported in TCRdb; it was inferred here by comparing the DNA with germline. Germline V gene data show CDR1 as TSWWSYY and CDR2 as QGS. The CDR3 runs 24 residues. The CDR3 is CALGPIPFLRTGGLYSWDARQMFF. In DNA form, the CDR3 reads TGTGCTCTTGGGCCCATCCCCTTCCTACGAACTGGGGGACTGTACTCCTGGGACGCCCGACAGATGTTTTTC.

The sample holds a few counts of this clone. This DNA's translation differs at residue 19 from TCRdb's protein, which comes from a much larger clone; a read error is likely, and the protein shown is translated from the DNA. The CDR3 loop reads CALGELLLRGSGGLSPHKHIF. CDR3 in DNA: TGTGCTCTTGGGGAACTACTCCTACGTGGCTCTGGGGGCCTCTCCCCCCATAAACACATCTTT. No J gene call was made, and the V gene is TRDV1; the D call TRDD3 from the table was never checked on the DNA. The germline gives CDR1 TSWWSYY, CDR2 QGS. This CDR3 contains 21 residues.

Comments on this clone: A far larger clone differs by one base, so this is likely a read error. Other DNA sequences within the sample encode an identical CDR3. The J gene is TRDJ1, the V gene TRDV1; 7 nucleotides agree with TRDD2. TCRdb gives no J gene; it was assigned here by matching the DNA to germline. The CDR3 is 16 amino acids. Germline lookup yields CDR1 TSWWSYY and CDR2 QGS. Germline trimming cut 3 bases from V and 0 bases from J; bases unmatched to any gene: 7. The CDR3 region is CALGDNLPPDTDKLIF. The CDR3 nucleotides are TGTGCTCTTGGGGACAACCTTCCTCCGGACACCGATAAACTCATCTTT.

By frequency in the sample, this clone is medium-sized (0.01 to 0.1%). Distinct nucleotide sequences in the sample also encode this CDR3. This chain uses TRDV1 with TRDJ1; no clear D. This CDR3 comprises 14 residues. Per germline, CDR1 TSWWSYY and CDR2 QGS. Trimming removed 0 bases at V and 1 base at J, with 6 bases between. CDR3: CALGELNATDKLIF. CDR3 coding DNA: TGTGCTCTTGGGGAACTAAATGCCACCGATAAACTCATCTTT.

In its sample, this clone was seen a few times. The protein TCRdb gives is from a much larger clone and does not agree with this DNA's translation at residue 14, likely a read error; the protein shown here comes from the DNA. The chain combines TRDV2 with TRDJ1; 13 bases fit TRDD3. No J gene is reported in TCRdb; it was inferred here by comparing the DNA with germline. Germline-derived CDR1 and CDR2 are GEAIGNYY and EKD. There are 21 residues in the CDR3. The J segment lost 0 bases and the V segment lost 0 bases, leaving 15 bases of the junction unmatched. This CDR3 reads CACDTVTGGYAERRDTDKLIF. The CDR3 nucleotides read TGTGCCTGTGACACCGTTACTGGGGGATACGCCGAGCGGAGGGACACCGATAAACTCATCTTT.

Only a few counts were recorded for this clone. The protein held in TCRdb is that of a much larger clone and does not match this DNA's translation at residue 14, likely because of a read error; the protein shown is translated from the DNA. The chain couples TRDV1 to TRDJ1; 9 bases match TRDD3. There are 24 residues in the CDR3. The J segment lost 2 bases and the V segment lost 0 bases, leaving 28 bases of the junction unmatched. CDR1 TSWWSYY and CDR2 QGS come from the germline V gene. The CDR3 protein is CALGELFHHRTKEAWGIPTDKLIF. DNA for the CDR3: TGTGCTCTTGGGGAACTATTCCACCATCGCACTAAAGAAGCCTGGGGGATCCCAACCGATAAACTCATCTTT.

As to this clone: A far larger clone is one nucleotide away, so this likely arose from a read error. The sample holds other DNA sequences that translate to the same CDR3. The CDR3 reads CALGVFFRSRGILGSRSDKLIF. CDR3 bases: TGTGCTCTTGGGGTATTCTTCCGGAGTCGGGGGATACTCGGCTCACGAAGCGATAAGCTCATCTTT. For the V gene the call is TRDV1; the J gene has no call; the table's D call, TRDD3, was not checked against the DNA. The CDR3 is 22 amino acids. Germline lookup yields CDR1 TSWWSYY and CDR2 QGS.

This clone was observed a few times. TCRdb's entry gives the protein of a much larger clone, which mismatches this DNA's translation at residue 4, likely from a read error; the protein reported here is translated from the DNA. This chain links TRDV1 with TRDJ1; 8 bases map to TRDD3. The CDR3 is made up of 18 amino acids. Germline CDR1 is TSWWSYY and CDR2 is QGS. CDR3 sequence reads: CALEEPLRDTWQADKLIF. Written as DNA, the CDR3 is TGTGCTCTTGAGGAACCTTTAAGGGATACGTGGCAGGCCGATAAACTCATCTTT.

On this clone itself: Only one base separates this from a far larger clonotype, so it likely reflects a read error. Different DNA sequences within this sample yield the same CDR3. V is TRDV1 and J is TRDJ2; 7 bases match TRDD3. The J gene was not available in TCRdb and was assigned here by matching the DNA to germline segments. Trimming cost V 0 bases and J 0 bases; bases outside gene matches: 25. The germline V gene encodes CDR1 TSWWSYY and CDR2 QGS. This CDR3 region has 24 residues. CDR3 sequence (DNA): TGTGCTCTTGGGGAACTAGCCCCAATCCTCCCTCTCCTCTGGGGGGACACTTTGACAGCACAACTCTTCTTT. This encodes CALGELAPILPLLWGDTLTAQLFF.

This clone was seen only a few times. The protein held in TCRdb is that of a much larger clone and does not match this DNA's translation at residue 16, likely because of a read error; the protein shown is translated from the DNA. The rearrangement uses TRDV1 and TRDJ1, with TRDD3 identical over 7 bases. The V segment lost 2 bases and the J segment 1 base; nucleotides outside the gene matches: 25. The germline gives CDR1 TSWWSYY, CDR2 QGS. The CDR3 is 22 residues long. The CDR3, as DNA: TGTGCTCTTGGGGAAGTGGTGACGTCCTGGGGATATTGGGAAAGCGCCACCGATAAACTCATCTTT. It codes for CALGEVVTSWGYWESATDKLIF.

A few counts support this clone. TCRdb pairs this DNA with a much larger clone's protein that differs at residue 14, likely a read error; the protein shown was translated from the DNA. V and J are TRDV2 and TRDJ2; 12 nucleotides match TRDD3. Germline V gene lookup returns CDR1 GEAIGNYY and CDR2 EKD. The length of the CDR3 is 19 residues. J was trimmed by 6 bases and V by 3 bases; bases with no gene match: 16. CDR3 in DNA: TGTGCCTGTGACTACTGGGGGATACCATTTGGAGGGTGGGCAGCACAACTCTTCTTT. This codes for CACDYWGIPFGGWAAQLFF.

Of note for this clone: With a far larger clone one base away, a read error is the likely cause. The same CDR3 is also encoded by other DNA sequences in this sample. The gene calls are TRDV2 and TRDJ1; 10 bases agree with TRDD3. The J gene comes from matching the DNA to germline here; TCRdb lacks it. The germline gives CDR1 GEAIGNYY, CDR2 EKD. After removal of 3 bases from V and 5 bases from J, the junction contained 17 bases not matched to a gene. The CDR3 is 18 amino acids. For the CDR3, the DNA is TGTGCCTGTGACCTCTTAAATTCTCCCGGGGGATACGAAGATAAACTCATCTTT. Encoded protein: CACDLLNSPGGYEDKLIF.